One and the same sample provided the 5 T cell receptor beta chains below, sequenced in a study of shared clonotypes between healthy human individuals. Profiling relied on immunoSEQ multiplex PCR, and the TCRdb table lists in-frame clones only, not all of them. The profile covers 950,000 to 1,100,000 clones, with approximately 70% appearing a single time and roughly 1.5% taken by the ten largest. The sample consisted of memory CD4+ T cells sorted from blood. Subset in this sample: CD45RA-negative fraction. Every receptor here comes from a man younger than 35 in good health.

This clone occurred a few times. The rearrangement links TRBV4-1 to TRBJ1-2; perhaps TRBD1 as D (5 bases). This CDR3 contains 16 residues. Trimming removed 1 base from V and 4 bases from J, with 16 bases in between. Germline V CDR1 and CDR2: MGHRA, YSYEKL. The chain's CDR3 is CASSQGIDSGTYGYTF. The DNA for the CDR3 is TGCGCCAGCAGCCAAGGCATAGACTCAGGGACCTATGGCTACACCTTC.

A word on this clone: The likely explanation is a read error, given a far larger clone one base away. V usage is TRBV19 and J usage is TRBJ2-6; either TRBD1 or TRBD2 may supply D (5 bases each). CDR1 is LNHDA, CDR2 SQIVND, per germline (reference sequence). The CDR3 consists of 15 residues. Here the CDR3 DNA reads TGTGCCAGTTGGGGGTTTTTATCTGAGGCCAACGTCCTGACTTTC. Translating it yields CASWGFLSEANVLTF.

This chain connects TRBV6-1 to TRBJ1-2, with D possibly TRBD1 on 5 matching bases. CDR3 length equals 14 residues. Trimming shortened V by 2 bases and J by 8 bases, and 15 bases separated the two germline ends. Germline V CDR1 and CDR2: MNHNS, SASEGT. In DNA form, the CDR3 reads TGTGCCAGCAGTGAATCTCTGGGACTCGGAGGCTACACCTTC. It encodes CASSESLGLGGYTF.

This clone has only one observation. This chain connects TRBV11-2 to TRBJ1-5, with D uncertain. Germline loops: CDR1 SGHAT, CDR2 FQNNGV. The CDR3 totals 13 residues. Between the trimmed V and J ends, which lost 3 bases and 7 bases, there was a span of 10 bases. This CDR3 is CASSFASRQPQHF. The CDR3 DNA reads as TGTGCCAGCAGCTTCGCCTCGCGGCAGCCCCAGCATTTT.

This sequence joins TRBV10-3 and TRBJ2-4; perhaps TRBD1 as D (6 bases). This CDR3 is 16 amino acids long. V lost 0 bases, J lost 0 bases, and 9 bases lay in between. Per the germline V gene, CDR1 is ENHRY and CDR2 is SYGVKD. CDR3 DNA: TGTGCCATCAGTGAGTCGACAGGAGTAGCCAAAAACATTCAGTACTTC. This gives the protein CAISESTGVAKNIQYF.